The clone carrying this TCR beta chain was picked up a small number of times. Its antigen is undetermined. This specimen comes from a study of T-cell reconstitution after alpha-beta-depleted transplantation in children. Study-wide findings and caveats: Surviving recipient T cells and thymic progenitors underlay high day-60 TCRbeta diversity in some patients. Diversity and T-cell counts at one year after transplant derived mostly from new T cells. Expanded graft clones numbering several hundred reportedly gave rise to alpha-beta T cells about two months after transplant.

Germline V gives CDR1 SEHNR, CDR2 FQNEAQ (reference sequence). Trimming took 5 bases from V and 1 from J; bases not matched to a gene: 2. The CDR3 sequence is 14 residues long. Preparation of the TCRbeta library involved a method that used unique molecular identifiers. TCRdb redid the calling of the PCR reads with MiXCR, one entry per CDR3 protein. Of 700,000 to 950,000 distinct CDR3 sequences in the sample, less than 20% were seen once. The starting material was PBMCs, mostly from graft donor cells, obtained 360 days after TCRalphabeta/CD19-depleted stem cell transplant. The gene calls are TRBV7-9 and TRBJ2-5, with 9 bases matching TRBD2. The TCR was taken from a male patient aged 10 to 17 who had a stem cell transplant for acute lymphoblastic leukemia, so the T cells may come from the graft donor. This CDR3 reads CASSAGLAQETQYF. The CDR3 coding sequence is TGTGCCAGCAGCGCGGGACTAGCCCAAGAGACCCAGTACTTC.